This T cell receptor (beta chain) stems from a study of blood T cell repertoires in COVID-19. At the level of the study: There were acute and convalescent COVID-19 samples, and they came from the United States, Italy and Spain. Sources were T cells, B-cell-depleted T cells, or PBMCs; the material itself was cDNA or gDNA.

Participants spanned ages about 18 to 100 years and resided in roughly 22 US areas. The repertoire was sequenced with immunoSEQ multiplex PCR; TCRdb's copy has only in-frame clones and lacks some. The table lists approximately 450,000 clones, 80% to 90% of them singletons, with roughly 1.1% in the top ten. CDR1 and CDR2 (germline): MNHEY, SMNVEV (reference sequence). CDR3 length: 15 residues. Trimming removed 1 base from V and 6 bases from J, with 10 bases in between. Sequenced sample: PBMCs or T cells enriched from blood (not recorded which). The receptor's source is a man between 25 and 39 years old who had recovered from COVID-19. The chain links TRBV27 to TRBJ1-6; D is perhaps TRBD1 (5 bases). This CDR3 reads CASSLFRQGNSPLHF. The CDR3, as DNA: TGTGCCAGCAGTTTATTTCGGCAGGGTAATTCACCCCTCCACTTT.